This record covers a single TCR beta chain. Unmatched junction bases numbered 5, after V lost 6 bases and J lost 2 bases. This CDR3 is built from 14 residues. The germline V gene encodes CDR1 MNHNS and CDR2 SASEGT. The source of the sample is a study of identical twins. One entry per CDR3 protein results from TCRdb running MiXCR on the 5' RACE reads. Among some 730,000 distinct CDR3 sequences listed, about 20% were seen once. This sample was also put to use in a study of T cells expressing NK-cell markers.

This TCR was recovered from a woman younger than 35 in good health. The V gene is TRBV6-1, the J gene TRBJ2-5; 8 positions match TRBD2. Sequenced sample: PBMCs. CDR3 amino acids: CASRLRGDQETQYF. CDR3 bases: TGTGCCAGCAGGCTGCGGGGGGATCAAGAGACCCAGTACTTC.